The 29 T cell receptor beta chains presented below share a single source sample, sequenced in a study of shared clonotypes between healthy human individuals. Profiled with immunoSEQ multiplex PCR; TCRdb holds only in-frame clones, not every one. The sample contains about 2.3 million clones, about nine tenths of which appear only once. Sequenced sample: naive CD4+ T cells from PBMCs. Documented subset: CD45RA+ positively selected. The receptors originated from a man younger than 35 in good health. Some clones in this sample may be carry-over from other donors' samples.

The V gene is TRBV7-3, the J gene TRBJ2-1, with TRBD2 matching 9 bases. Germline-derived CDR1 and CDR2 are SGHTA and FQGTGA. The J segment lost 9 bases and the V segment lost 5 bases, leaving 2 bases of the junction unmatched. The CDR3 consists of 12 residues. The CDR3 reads CASSPSGVEQFF. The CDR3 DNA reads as TGTGCCAGCAGCCCTAGCGGGGTTGAGCAGTTCTTC.

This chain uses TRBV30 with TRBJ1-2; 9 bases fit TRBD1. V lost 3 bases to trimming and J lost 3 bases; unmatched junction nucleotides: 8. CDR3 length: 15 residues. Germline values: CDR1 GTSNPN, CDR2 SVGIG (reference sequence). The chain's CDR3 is CAWSSLQGADYGYTF. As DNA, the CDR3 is TGTGCCTGGAGCTCGCTACAGGGGGCGGACTATGGCTACACCTTC. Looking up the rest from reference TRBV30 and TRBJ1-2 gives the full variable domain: SQTIHQWPATLVQPVGSPLSLECTVEGTSNPNLYWYRQAAGRGLQLLFYSVGIGQISSEVPQNLSASRPQDRQFILSSKKLLLSDSGFYLCAWSSLQGADYGYTFGSGTRLTVV.

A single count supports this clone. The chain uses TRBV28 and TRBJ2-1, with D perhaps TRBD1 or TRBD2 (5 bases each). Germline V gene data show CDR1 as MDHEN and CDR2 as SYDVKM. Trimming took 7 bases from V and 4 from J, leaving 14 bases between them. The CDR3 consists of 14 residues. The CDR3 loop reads CASTAGDRYNEQFF. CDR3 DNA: TGTGCCAGCACCGCCGGGGACCGTTACAATGAGCAGTTCTTC.

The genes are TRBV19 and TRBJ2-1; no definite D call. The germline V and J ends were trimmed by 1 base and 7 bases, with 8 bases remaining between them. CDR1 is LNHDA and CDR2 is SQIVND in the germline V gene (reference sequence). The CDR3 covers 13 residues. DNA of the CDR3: TGTGCCAGTAGTATAGGCGCTAGAAATGAGCAGTTCTTC. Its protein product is CASSIGARNEQFF.

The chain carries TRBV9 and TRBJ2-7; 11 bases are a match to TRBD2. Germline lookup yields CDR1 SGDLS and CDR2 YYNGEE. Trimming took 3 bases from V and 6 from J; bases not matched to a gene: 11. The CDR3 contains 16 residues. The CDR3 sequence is CASSAYLTSGIREQYF. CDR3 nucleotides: TGTGCCAGCAGCGCTTATTTGACTAGCGGGATTCGCGAGCAGTACTTC. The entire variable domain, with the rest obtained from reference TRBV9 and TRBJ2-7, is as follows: DSGVTQTPKHLITATGQRVTLRCSPRSGDLSVYWYQQSLDQGLQFLIQYYNGEERAKGNILERFSAQQFPDLHSELNLSSLELGDSALYFCASSAYLTSGIREQYFGPGTRLTVT.

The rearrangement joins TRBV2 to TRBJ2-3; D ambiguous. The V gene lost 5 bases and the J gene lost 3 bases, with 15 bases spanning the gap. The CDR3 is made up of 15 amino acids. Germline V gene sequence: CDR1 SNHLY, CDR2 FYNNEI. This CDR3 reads CASSLYGVQTDTQYF. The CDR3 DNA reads TGTGCCAGCAGTTTGTACGGAGTACAGACAGATACGCAGTATTTT.

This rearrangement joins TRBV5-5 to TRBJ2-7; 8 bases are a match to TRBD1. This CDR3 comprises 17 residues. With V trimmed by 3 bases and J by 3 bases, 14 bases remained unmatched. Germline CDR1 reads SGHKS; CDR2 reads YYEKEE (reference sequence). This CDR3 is CASSSHPSGGGNYEQYF. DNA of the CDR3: TGTGCCAGCAGCTCGCACCCTTCAGGGGGCGGCAACTACGAGCAGTACTTC.

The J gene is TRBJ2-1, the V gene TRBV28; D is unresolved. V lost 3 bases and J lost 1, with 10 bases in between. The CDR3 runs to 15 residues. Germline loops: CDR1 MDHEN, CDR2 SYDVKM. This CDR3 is CASSFGRGSYNEQFF. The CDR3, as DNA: TGTGCCAGCAGTTTCGGGCGAGGTTCCTACAATGAGCAGTTCTTC. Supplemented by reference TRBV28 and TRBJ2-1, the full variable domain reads DVKVTQSSRYLVKRTGEKVFLECVQDMDHENMFWYRQDPGLGLRLIYFSYDVKMKEKGDIPEGYSVSREKKERFSLILESASTNQTSMYLCASSFGRGSYNEQFFGPGTRLTVL.

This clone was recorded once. CDR3 sequence: CASSLQLGKDTEAFF. CDR3 coding DNA: TGTGCCAGCTCTCTACAATTGGGTAAGGACACTGAAGCTTTCTTT. The V call is TRBV18, the J call TRBJ1-1; the D is unclear. Looked up from germline, CDR1 is KGHSH and CDR2 is LQKENI. Trimming cost V 6 bases and J 3 bases, with 17 bases left between them. The CDR3 sequence is 15 residues long. Full variable domain (remainder filled in from reference TRBV18 and TRBJ1-1): NAGVMQNPRHLVRRRGQEARLRCSPMKGHSHVYWYRQLPEEGLKFMVYLQKENIIDESGMPKERFSAEFPKEGPSILRIQQVVRGDSAAYFCASSLQLGKDTEAFFGQGTRLTVV.

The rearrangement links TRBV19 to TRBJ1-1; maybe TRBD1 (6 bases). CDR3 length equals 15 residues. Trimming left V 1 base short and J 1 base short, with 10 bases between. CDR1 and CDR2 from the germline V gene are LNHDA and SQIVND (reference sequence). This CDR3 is CASSIGGTKNTEAFF. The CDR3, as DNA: TGTGCCAGTAGTATAGGAGGGACAAAGAACACTGAAGCTTTCTTT.

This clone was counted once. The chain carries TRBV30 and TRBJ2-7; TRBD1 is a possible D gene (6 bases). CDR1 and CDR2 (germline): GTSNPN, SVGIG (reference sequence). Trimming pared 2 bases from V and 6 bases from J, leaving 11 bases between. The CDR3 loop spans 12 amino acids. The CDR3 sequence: CAWSLGAGEQYF. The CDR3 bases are TGTGCCTGGAGTTTGGGGGCGGGCGAGCAGTACTTC.

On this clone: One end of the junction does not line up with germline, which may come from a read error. The CDR3 region is CASSEGYWTSVIF. The CDR3 DNA reads TGTGCCAGCAGTGAAGGTTATTGGACTAGCGTGATCTTC. The V and J genes are TRBV6-1 and TRBJ2-1; 9 nucleotides line up with TRBD2. The CDR3 is 13 amino acids. Germline V lookup: CDR1 MNHNS, CDR2 SASEGT.

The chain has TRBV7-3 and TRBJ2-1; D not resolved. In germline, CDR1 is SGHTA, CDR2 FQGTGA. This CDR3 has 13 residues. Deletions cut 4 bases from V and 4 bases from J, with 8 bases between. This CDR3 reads CASSSRLYNEQFF. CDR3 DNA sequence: TGTGCCAGCAGCTCCAGACTTTACAATGAGCAGTTCTTC.

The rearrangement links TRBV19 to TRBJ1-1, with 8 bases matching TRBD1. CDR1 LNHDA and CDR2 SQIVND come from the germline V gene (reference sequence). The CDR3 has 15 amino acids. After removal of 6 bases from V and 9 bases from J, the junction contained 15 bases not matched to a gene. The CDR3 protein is CASSPPRGPGTKAFF. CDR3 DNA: TGTGCCAGTAGCCCACCCAGGGGGCCAGGAACAAAAGCTTTCTTT. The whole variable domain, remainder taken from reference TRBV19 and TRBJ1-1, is DGGITQSPKYLFRKEGQNVTLSCEQNLNHDAMYWYRQDPGQGLRLIYYSQIVNDFQKGDIAEGYSVSREKKESFPLTVTSAQKNPTAFYLCASSPPRGPGTKAFFGQGTRLTVV.

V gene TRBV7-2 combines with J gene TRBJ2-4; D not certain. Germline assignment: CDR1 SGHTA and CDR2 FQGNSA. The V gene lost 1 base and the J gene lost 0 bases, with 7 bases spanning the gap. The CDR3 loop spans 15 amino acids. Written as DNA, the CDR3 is TGTGCCAGCAGCTTAGTCGACCTAGCCAAAAACATTCAGTACTTC. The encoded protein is CASSLVDLAKNIQYF.

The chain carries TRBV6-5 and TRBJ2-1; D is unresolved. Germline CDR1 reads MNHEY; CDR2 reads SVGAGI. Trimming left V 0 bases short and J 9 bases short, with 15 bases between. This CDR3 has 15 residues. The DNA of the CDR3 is TGTGCCAGCAGTTACTCGGCCAGGTTGTCTAGTGAGCAGTTCTTC. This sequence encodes CASSYSARLSSEQFF.

CDR3 DNA sequence: TGCAGCGTTGGCGATCTCGGTTGGGGGCGGGAGACCCAGTACTTC. As protein: CSVGDLGWGRETQYF. The V and J genes are TRBV29-1 and TRBJ2-5; TRBD1 might be the D (6 bases). Germline CDR1 and CDR2: SQVTM and ANQGSEA. The V end was cut by 4 bases, the J end by 5 bases, with 20 bases between. This CDR3 has 15 residues.

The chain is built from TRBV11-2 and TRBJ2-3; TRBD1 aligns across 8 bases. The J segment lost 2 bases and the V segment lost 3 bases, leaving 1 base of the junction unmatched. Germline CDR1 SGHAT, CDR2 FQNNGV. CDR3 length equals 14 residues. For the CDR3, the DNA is TGTGCCAGCAGCTTGGACAGGGTCACAGATACGCAGTATTTT. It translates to CASSLDRVTDTQYF.

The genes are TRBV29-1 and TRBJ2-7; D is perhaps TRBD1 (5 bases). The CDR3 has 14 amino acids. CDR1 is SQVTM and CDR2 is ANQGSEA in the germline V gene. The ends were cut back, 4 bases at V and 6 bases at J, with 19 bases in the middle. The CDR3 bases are TGCAGCGTTGCGCGGTCACAGGTGGACGGCGAGCAGTACTTC. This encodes CSVARSQVDGEQYF.

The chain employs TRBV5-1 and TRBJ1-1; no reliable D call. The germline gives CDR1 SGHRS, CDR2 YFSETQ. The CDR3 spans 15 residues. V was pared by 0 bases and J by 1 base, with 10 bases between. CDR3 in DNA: TGCGCCAGCAGCTTGGAGGGCTTCTCGAACACTGAAGCTTTCTTT. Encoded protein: CASSLEGFSNTEAFF.

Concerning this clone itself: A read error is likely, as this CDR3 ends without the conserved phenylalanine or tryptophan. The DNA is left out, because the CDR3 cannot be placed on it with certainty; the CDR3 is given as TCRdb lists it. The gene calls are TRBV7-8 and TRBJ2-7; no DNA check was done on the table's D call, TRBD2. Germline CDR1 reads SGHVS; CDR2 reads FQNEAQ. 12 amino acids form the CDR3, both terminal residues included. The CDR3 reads CASSHGPGLAEI.

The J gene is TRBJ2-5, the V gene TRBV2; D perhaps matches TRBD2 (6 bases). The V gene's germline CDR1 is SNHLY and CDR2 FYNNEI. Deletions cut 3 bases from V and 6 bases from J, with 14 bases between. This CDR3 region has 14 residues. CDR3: CASSDALAWQTQYF. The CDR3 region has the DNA TGTGCCAGCAGTGATGCACTAGCCTGGCAGACCCAGTACTTC.

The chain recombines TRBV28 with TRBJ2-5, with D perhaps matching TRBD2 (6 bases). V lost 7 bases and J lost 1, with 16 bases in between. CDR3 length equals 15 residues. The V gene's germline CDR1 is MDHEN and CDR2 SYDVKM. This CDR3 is CASNGGSYGQETQYF. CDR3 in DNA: TGTGCCAGCAACGGGGGTTCCTATGGCCAAGAGACCCAGTACTTC.

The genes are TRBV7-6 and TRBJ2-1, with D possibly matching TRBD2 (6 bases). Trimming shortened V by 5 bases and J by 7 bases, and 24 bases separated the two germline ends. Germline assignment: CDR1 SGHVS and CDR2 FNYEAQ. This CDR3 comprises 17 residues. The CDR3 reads CASSRPGISGGGNEQFF. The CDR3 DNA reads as TGTGCCAGCAGCCGCCCGGGGATTAGCGGTGGGGGAAATGAGCAGTTCTTC.

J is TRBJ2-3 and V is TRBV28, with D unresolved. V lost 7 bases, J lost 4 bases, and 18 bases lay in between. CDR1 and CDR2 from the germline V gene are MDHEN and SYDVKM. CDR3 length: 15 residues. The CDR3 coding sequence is TGTGCCAGCACCCTCTCAGGTCGTGGCGCAGATACGCAGTATTTT. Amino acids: CASTLSGRGADTQYF.

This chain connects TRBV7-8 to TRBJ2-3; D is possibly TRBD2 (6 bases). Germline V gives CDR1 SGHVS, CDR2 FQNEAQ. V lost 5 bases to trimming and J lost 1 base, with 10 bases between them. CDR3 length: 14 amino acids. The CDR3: CASSATSRTDTQYF. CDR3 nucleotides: TGTGCCAGCAGCGCAACTAGCCGCACAGATACGCAGTATTTT.

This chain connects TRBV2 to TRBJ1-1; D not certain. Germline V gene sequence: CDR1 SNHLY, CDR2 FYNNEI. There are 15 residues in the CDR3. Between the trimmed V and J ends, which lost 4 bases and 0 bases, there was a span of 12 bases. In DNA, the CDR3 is TGTGCCAGCAGTGTTATAGGAAAAATGAACACTGAAGCTTTCTTT. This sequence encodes CASSVIGKMNTEAFF.

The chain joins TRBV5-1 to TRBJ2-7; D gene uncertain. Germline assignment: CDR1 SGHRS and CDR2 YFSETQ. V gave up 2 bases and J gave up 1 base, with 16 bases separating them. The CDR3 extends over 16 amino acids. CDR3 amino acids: CASSFSPGGRSYEQYF. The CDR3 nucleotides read TGCGCCAGCAGCTTTAGCCCAGGTGGCCGATCCTACGAGCAGTACTTC.

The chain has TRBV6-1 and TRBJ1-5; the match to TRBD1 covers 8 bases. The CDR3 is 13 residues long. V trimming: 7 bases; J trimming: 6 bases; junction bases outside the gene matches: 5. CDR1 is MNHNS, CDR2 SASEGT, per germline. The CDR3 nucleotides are TGTGCCAGCAACGGACAGGGCGGTCAGCCCCAGCATTTT. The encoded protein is CASNGQGGQPQHF.